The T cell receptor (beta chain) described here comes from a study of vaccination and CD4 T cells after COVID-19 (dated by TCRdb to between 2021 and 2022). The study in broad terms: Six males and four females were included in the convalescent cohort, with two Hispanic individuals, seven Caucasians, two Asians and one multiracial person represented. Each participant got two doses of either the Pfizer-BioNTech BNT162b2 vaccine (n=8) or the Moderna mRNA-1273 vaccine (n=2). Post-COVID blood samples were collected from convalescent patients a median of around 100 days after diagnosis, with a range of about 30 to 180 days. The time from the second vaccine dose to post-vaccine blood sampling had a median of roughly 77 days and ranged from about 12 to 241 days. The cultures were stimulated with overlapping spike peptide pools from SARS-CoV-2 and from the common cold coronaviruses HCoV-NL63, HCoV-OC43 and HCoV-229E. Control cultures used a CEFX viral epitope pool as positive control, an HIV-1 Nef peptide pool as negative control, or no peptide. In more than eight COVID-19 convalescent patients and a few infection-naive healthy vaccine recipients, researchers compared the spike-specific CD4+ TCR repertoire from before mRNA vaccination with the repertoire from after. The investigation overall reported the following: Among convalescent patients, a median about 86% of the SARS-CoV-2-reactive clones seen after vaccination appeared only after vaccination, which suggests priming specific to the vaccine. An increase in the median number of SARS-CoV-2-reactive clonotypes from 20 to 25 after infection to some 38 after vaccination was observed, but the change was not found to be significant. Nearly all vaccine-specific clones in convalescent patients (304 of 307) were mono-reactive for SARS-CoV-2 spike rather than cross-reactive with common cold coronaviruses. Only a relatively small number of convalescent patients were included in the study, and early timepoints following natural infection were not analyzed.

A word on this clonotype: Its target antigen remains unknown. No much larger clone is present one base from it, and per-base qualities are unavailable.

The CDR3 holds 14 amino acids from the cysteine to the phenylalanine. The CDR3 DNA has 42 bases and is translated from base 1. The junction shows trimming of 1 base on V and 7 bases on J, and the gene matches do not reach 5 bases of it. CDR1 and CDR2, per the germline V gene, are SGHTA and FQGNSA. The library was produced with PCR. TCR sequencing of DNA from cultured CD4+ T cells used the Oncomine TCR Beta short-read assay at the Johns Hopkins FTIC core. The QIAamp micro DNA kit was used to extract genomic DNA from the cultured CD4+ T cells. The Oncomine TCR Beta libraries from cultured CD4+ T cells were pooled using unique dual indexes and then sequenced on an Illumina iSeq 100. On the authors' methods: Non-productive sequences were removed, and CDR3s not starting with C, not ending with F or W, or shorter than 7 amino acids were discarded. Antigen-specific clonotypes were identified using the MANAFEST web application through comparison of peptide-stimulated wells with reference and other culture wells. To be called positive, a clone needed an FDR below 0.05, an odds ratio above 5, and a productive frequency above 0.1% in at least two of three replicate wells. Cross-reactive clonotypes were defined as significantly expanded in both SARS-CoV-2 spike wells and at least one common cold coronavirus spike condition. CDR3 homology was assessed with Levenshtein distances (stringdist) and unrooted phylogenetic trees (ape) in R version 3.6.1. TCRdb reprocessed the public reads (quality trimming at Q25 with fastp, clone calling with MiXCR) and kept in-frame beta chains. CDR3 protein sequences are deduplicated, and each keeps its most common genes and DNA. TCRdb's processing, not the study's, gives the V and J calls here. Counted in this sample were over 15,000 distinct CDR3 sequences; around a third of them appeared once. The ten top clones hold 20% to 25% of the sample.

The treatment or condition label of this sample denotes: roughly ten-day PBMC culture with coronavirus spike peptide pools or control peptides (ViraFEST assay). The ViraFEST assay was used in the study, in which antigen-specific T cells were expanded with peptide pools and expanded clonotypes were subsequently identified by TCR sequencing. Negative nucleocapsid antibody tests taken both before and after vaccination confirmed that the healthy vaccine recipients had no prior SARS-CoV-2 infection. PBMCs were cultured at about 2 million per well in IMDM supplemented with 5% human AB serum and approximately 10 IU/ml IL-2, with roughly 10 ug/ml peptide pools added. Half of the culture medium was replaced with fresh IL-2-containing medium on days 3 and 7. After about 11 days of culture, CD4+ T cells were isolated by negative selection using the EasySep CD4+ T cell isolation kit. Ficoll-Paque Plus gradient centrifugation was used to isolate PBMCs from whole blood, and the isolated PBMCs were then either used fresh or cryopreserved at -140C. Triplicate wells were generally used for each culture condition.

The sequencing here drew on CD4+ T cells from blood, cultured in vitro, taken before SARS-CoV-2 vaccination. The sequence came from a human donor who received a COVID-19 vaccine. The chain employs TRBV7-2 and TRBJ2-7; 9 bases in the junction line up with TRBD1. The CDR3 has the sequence CASSLGGQGREQYF. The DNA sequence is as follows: TGTGCCAGCAGCTTAGGGGGACAGGGTAGGGAGCAGTACTTC.